This TCR beta chain was captured by sequencing in a study of blood T cell repertoires in COVID-19. Across the study: T cells, B-cell-depleted T cells, or PBMCs provided the cDNA or gDNA that served as material.

TCRdb's table, derived via immunoSEQ multiplex PCR, lists solely in-frame clones and lacks some. The sample records under 500,000 clones, about 89% being singletons. Germline assignment: CDR1 MNHEY and CDR2 SVGAGI. This CDR3 is 10 amino acids long. V lost 10 bases and J 9 bases, leaving 10 bases between the germline ends. This chain connects TRBV6-5 to TRBJ2-1; no definite D call. Sequencing used peripheral blood. The TCR sequence derives from a woman in her 30s with acute or convalescent COVID-19. The DNA of the CDR3 is TGTGCCACCACTCATCCTGAGCAGTTCTTC. Residues: CATTHPEQFF.